What follows is one TCR beta chain and its context. Recruitment covered about two dozen US areas and drew participants whose ages spanned 18 to 89 years. Sequenced by immunoSEQ multiplex PCR; TCRdb stores in-frame clones only, minus some. The sample carries roughly 380,000 clones, around 87% recorded once. This specimen belongs to a study of blood T cell repertoires in COVID-19. Trimming took off 0 bases at V and 5 bases at J, with 10 bases between the two ends. Germline CDR1 is SGHTA and CDR2 is FQGNSA. The CDR3 length is 15 residues. This chain joins TRBV7-2 and TRBJ1-4, with D tentatively TRBD1 (6 bases). The source of this sequence is a man aged 25 to 40 who had recovered from COVID-19. Sequenced material: PBMCs or T cells enriched from blood (not recorded which). CDR3 sequence: CASSLAPGVNEKLFF. CDR3 DNA: TGTGCCAGCAGCTTAGCGCCAGGGGTGAATGAAAAACTGTTTTTT.